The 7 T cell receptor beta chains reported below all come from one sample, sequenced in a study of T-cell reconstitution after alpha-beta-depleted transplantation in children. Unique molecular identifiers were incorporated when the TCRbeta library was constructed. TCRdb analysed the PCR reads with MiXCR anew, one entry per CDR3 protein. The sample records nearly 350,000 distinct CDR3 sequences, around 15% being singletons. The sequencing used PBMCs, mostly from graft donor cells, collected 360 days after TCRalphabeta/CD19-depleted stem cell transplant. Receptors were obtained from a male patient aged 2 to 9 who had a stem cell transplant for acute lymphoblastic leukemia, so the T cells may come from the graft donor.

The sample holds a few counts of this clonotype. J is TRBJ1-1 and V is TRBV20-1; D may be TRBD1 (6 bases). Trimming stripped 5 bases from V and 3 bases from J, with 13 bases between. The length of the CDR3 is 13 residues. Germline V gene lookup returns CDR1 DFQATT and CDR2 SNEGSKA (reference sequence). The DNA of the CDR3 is TGCAGTGCTGATGGGGGGGCAGACACTGAAGCTTTCTTT. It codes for CSADGGADTEAFF.

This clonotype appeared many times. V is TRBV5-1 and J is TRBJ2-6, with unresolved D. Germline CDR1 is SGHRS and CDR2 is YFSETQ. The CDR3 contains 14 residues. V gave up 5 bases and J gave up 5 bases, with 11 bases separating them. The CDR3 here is CASRPTVWANVLTF. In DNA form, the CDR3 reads TGCGCCAGCAGGCCGACGGTCTGGGCCAACGTCCTGACTTTC.

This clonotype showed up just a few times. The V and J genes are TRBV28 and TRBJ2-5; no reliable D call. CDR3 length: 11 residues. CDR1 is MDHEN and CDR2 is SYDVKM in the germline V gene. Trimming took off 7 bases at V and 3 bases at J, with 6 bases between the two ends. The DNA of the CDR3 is TGTGCCAGCACCCGAAAAGAGACCCAGTACTTC. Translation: CASTRKETQYF.

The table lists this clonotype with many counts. This CDR3 reads CASEFGIPRSEQFF. CDR3 sequence (DNA): TGTGCCAGCGAATTTGGTATACCACGCAGTGAGCAGTTCTTC. V gene TRBV7-2 combines with J gene TRBJ2-1, with D uncertain. V lost 8 bases, J lost 9 bases, and 20 bases lay in between. The CDR3 runs 14 residues. Germline V gene lookup returns CDR1 SGHTA and CDR2 FQGNSA.

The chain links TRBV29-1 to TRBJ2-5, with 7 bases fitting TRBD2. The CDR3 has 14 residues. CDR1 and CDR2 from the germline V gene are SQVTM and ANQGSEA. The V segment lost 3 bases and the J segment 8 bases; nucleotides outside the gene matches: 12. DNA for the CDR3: TGCAGCGTTGATCGGGACGGGGGGTATGATACCCAGTACTTC. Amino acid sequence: CSVDRDGGYDTQYF.

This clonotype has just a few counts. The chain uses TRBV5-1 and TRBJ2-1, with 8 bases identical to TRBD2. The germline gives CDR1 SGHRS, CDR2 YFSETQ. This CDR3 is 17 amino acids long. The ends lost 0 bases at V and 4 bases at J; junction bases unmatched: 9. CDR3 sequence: CASSLGPAGRGYNEQFF. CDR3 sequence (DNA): TGCGCCAGCAGCTTGGGCCCCGCCGGGAGGGGTTACAATGAGCAGTTCTTC.

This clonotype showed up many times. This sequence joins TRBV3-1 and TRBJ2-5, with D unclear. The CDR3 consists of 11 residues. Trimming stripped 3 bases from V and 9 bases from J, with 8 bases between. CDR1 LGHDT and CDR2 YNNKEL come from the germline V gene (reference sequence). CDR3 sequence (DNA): TGTGCCAGCAGCCACGGACGAGCCCAGTACTTC. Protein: CASSHGRAQYF.